One sample yielded the 25 T cell receptor beta chains listed below, sequenced in a study of blood T cell repertoires in COVID-19. Using immunoSEQ multiplex PCR, the repertoire was profiled, and TCRdb retains in-frame clones only, with some absent. The top ten clones hold more than 20% of a sample with about 57,000 clones, 75% to 90% of them seen once. Sequencing used peripheral blood. Source of these receptors: an elderly woman with COVID-19, enrolled during active disease.

Only one count was recorded for this clone. The chain combines TRBV7-2 with TRBJ2-5; D call uncertain. The CDR3 covers 16 residues. CDR1 and CDR2 from the germline V gene are SGHTA and FQGNSA. V gave up 4 bases and J gave up 4 bases, with 19 bases separating them. The DNA of the CDR3 is TGTGCCAGCAGCTCACGAGGAGTTGGGTTATTAGAGACCCAGTACTTC. Its protein is CASSSRGVGLLETQYF.

The V call is TRBV4-2, the J call TRBJ2-3, with 10 bases identical to TRBD2. CDR1 and CDR2 from the germline V gene are LGHNA and YNFKEQ. V was clipped by 5 bases and J by 5 bases; unmatched bases: 10. The CDR3 covers 16 residues. In DNA form, the CDR3 reads TGTGCCAGCAGCGAGCTTAGCGGGGGGTTTAGAGATACGCAGTATTTT. Protein product: CASSELSGGFRDTQYF.

The chain links TRBV30 to TRBJ2-5, with D maybe TRBD1 (5 bases). This CDR3 comprises 14 residues. CDR1 GTSNPN and CDR2 SVGIG come from the germline V gene (reference sequence). Trimming removed 7 bases from V and 0 bases from J, with 15 bases in between. The CDR3 DNA reads TGTGCCTTCGATACTTCAGGGTACCAAGAGACCCAGTACTTC. Residues: CAFDTSGYQETQYF.

This chain links TRBV5-1 with TRBJ1-1, with 8 nucleotides matching TRBD1. Germline CDR1 and CDR2: SGHRS and YFSETQ. With 4 bases clipped from V and 1 base from J, the junction kept 3 bases outside the gene matches. There are 14 residues in the CDR3. The CDR3 bases are TGCGCCAGCAGCATAGGGACAGGGAACACTGAAGCTTTCTTT. It specifies CASSIGTGNTEAFF.

The V call is TRBV3-1 (or the pseudogene TRBV3-2), the J call TRBJ2-7, with 9 bases that match TRBD2. V shed 3 bases and J 3 bases; nucleotides not matched to a gene: 6. Germline V gene sequence: CDR1 LGHDT, CDR2 YNNKEL (reference sequence). There are 15 residues in the CDR3. CDR3 DNA sequence: TGTGCCAGCAGCCAGTATGAGACTAGCGGCTACGAGCAGTACTTC. This sequence encodes CASSQYETSGYEQYF.

The rearrangement links TRBV2 to TRBJ2-1, with 8 bases matching TRBD2. Germline CDR1 and CDR2: SNHLY and FYNNEI. The CDR3 runs to 15 residues. J lost 1 base, V lost 2 bases, and 1 base had no gene match. This CDR3 reads CASSESGGSYNEQFF. CDR3 bases: TGTGCCAGCAGTGAATCGGGGGGGTCCTACAATGAGCAGTTCTTC.

The chain couples TRBV5-4 to TRBJ2-5, with 10 bases identical to TRBD1. V lost 4 bases, J lost 6 bases, and 12 bases stayed unmatched. There are 16 residues in the CDR3. Germline V gives CDR1 SGHNT, CDR2 YYREEE (reference sequence). The CDR3 loop reads CASSRTGTGVSKTQYF. The CDR3 DNA is TGTGCCAGCAGCCGAACCGGGACAGGGGTTTCGAAGACCCAGTACTTC.

This chain uses TRBV6-1 with TRBJ1-5; no reliable D call. V lost 0 bases, J lost 1 base, and 13 bases lay in between. Per germline, CDR1 MNHNS and CDR2 SASEGT. The CDR3 is made up of 17 amino acids. DNA for the CDR3: TGTGCCAGCAGTGAAGCGCTCGGCCCGGGGAGCAATCAGCCCCAGCATTTT. Its translation: CASSEALGPGSNQPQHF.

The genes are TRBV10-2 and TRBJ2-3, with 10 nucleotides matching TRBD1. V trimming: 10 bases; J trimming: 9 bases; junction bases outside the gene matches: 4. Germline-derived CDR1 and CDR2 are WSHSY and SAAADI. This CDR3 spans 11 amino acids. The CDR3 DNA follows: TGCGCCACCGGGACAGGGGAAACGCAGTATTTT. Residues: CATGTGETQYF.

The CDR3, as DNA: TGTGCCAGCAGCCCTACTAGCGGGGGTATGGTGGGCACAGATACGCAGTATTTT. This encodes CASSPTSGGMVGTDTQYF. This chain connects TRBV9 to TRBJ2-3; 11 bases agree with TRBD2. V shed 4 bases and J 1 base; nucleotides not matched to a gene: 11. The CDR3 loop spans 18 amino acids. The germline V gene has CDR1 SGDLS and CDR2 YYNGEE.

The chain has TRBV12-5 and TRBJ1-4; D is unresolved. The CDR3 is made up of 13 amino acids. Germline values: CDR1 LGHNT, CDR2 FRNRAP. Trimming removed 7 bases at V and 8 bases at J, with 14 bases between. The CDR3 is CASAGESGEKLFF. DNA for the CDR3: TGTGCTAGTGCCGGGGAGAGCGGCGAAAAACTGTTTTTT.

About this clone: Other DNA sequences in the sample encode the same CDR3. V is TRBV5-1 and J is TRBJ2-5, with D possibly TRBD1 on 5 matching bases. Trimming removed 0 bases at V and 5 bases at J, with 11 bases between. The CDR3 sequence is 14 residues long. Per the germline V gene, CDR1 is SGHRS and CDR2 is YFSETQ. CDR3 in amino acids: CASSLAGQGETQYF. DNA of the CDR3: TGCGCCAGCAGCTTGGCTGGACAAGGGGAGACCCAGTACTTC. Full variable domain (outside the CDR3, taken from reference TRBV5-1 and TRBJ2-5): KAGVTQTPRYLIKTRGQQVTLSCSPISGHRSVSWYQQTPGQGLQFLFEYFSETQRNKGNFPGRFSGRQFSNSRSEMNVSTLELGDSALYLCASSLAGQGETQYFGPGTRLLVL.

J is TRBJ1-1 and V is TRBV11-2; a weak D match, TRBD1 (6 bases). With 3 bases removed from V and 7 bases from J, the gap between germline ends came to 9 bases. CDR1 is SGHAT, CDR2 FQNNGV, per germline. The CDR3 loop spans 12 amino acids. CDR3 protein: CASSLGAYEAFF. The CDR3 region has the DNA TGTGCCAGCAGCTTGGGGGCCTATGAAGCTTTCTTT.

The chain couples TRBV7-3 to TRBJ1-6; D ambiguous. CDR3 length equals 15 residues. The V end was cut by 5 bases, the J end by 8 bases, with 16 bases between. Germline CDR1 reads SGHTA; CDR2 reads FQGTGA. The CDR3 here is CASSKGNPRDSPLHF. Here the CDR3 DNA reads TGTGCCAGCAGCAAAGGGAACCCGAGGGATTCACCCCTCCACTTT.

The chain links TRBV19 to TRBJ1-5, with D possibly being TRBD1 (6 bases). Germline values: CDR1 LNHDA, CDR2 SQIVND (reference sequence). This CDR3 has 16 residues. With 0 bases removed from V and 3 bases from J, the gap between germline ends came to 12 bases. CDR3 loop: CASSIDNRALNQPQHF. CDR3 in DNA: TGTGCCAGTAGTATAGATAACAGGGCCCTCAATCAGCCCCAGCATTTT.

The chain recombines TRBV12-3 or TRBV12-4 with TRBJ2-7, with D possibly TRBD1 on 6 matching bases. Deletions cut 5 bases from V and 3 bases from J, with 11 bases between. The CDR3 consists of 13 residues. The CDR3 DNA sequence: TGTGCCAGCAGTAAACGGGGACACTACGAGCAGTACTTC. Its translation is CASSKRGHYEQYF.

The chain is built from TRBV19 and TRBJ1-1, with 7 positions matching TRBD1. The V segment lost 6 bases and the J segment 0 bases; nucleotides outside the gene matches: 7. The CDR3 sequence is 15 residues long. Germline V gene sequence: CDR1 LNHDA, CDR2 SQIVND (reference sequence). CDR3 protein: CASREPGTVNTEAFF. For the CDR3, the DNA is TGTGCCAGTAGAGAACCCGGGACAGTGAACACTGAAGCTTTCTTT.

The rearrangement uses TRBV19 and TRBJ1-2, with D perhaps matching TRBD1 (5 bases). The V gene's germline CDR1 is LNHDA and CDR2 SQIVND (reference sequence). The CDR3 length is 14 residues. V was pared by 5 bases and J by 4 bases, with 14 bases between. CDR3 DNA sequence: TGTGCCAGTAGTCCGACAGCAGTGATCTATGGCTACACCTTC. Amino acids: CASSPTAVIYGYTF.

The genes are TRBV6-5 and TRBJ1-4; 8 nucleotides line up with TRBD1. The CDR3 covers 16 residues. In germline, CDR1 is MNHEY, CDR2 SVGAGI. Unmatched junction bases numbered 7, after V lost 2 bases and J lost 5 bases. The chain's CDR3 is CASSYEPDRANEKLFF. CDR3 coding DNA: TGTGCCAGCAGTTACGAACCGGACAGGGCGAATGAAAAACTGTTTTTT.

This clone was found a few times. V gene TRBV11-2 combines with J gene TRBJ1-5; a possible D gene is TRBD1 (5 bases). Between the trimmed V and J ends, which lost 3 bases and 5 bases, there was a span of 11 bases. The CDR3 is 14 residues long. Per the germline V gene, CDR1 is SGHAT and CDR2 is FQNNGV. CDR3 in amino acids: CASSFPGNDQPQHF. As DNA, the CDR3 is TGTGCCAGCAGCTTTCCAGGGAATGATCAGCCCCAGCATTTT.

This clone was seen just once. The chain employs TRBV6-4 and TRBJ1-3; 9 bases are a match to TRBD1. V was clipped by 6 bases and J by 0 bases; unmatched bases: 15. Looked up from germline, CDR1 is MRHNA and CDR2 is SNTAGT. The CDR3 length is 19 residues. The CDR3 is CASRGEISPGQGSGNTIYF. DNA of the CDR3: TGTGCCAGCAGGGGGGAGATCAGTCCGGGACAGGGCTCTGGAAACACCATATATTTT.

This clone appeared once. The chain is built from TRBV10-3 and TRBJ2-1, with a possible D match to TRBD1 (5 bases). Germline CDR1 is ENHRY and CDR2 is SYGVKD. Between the trimmed V and J ends, which lost 2 bases and 5 bases, there was a span of 7 bases. The CDR3 length is 13 residues. CDR3 sequence: CAISEQGDNEQFF. CDR3 in DNA: TGTGCCATCAGTGAGCAGGGCGACAATGAGCAGTTCTTC.

The genes are TRBV3-1 (or the pseudogene TRBV3-2) and TRBJ2-2; the match to TRBD2 covers 7 bases. Germline V gene data show CDR1 as LGHDT and CDR2 as YNNKEL (reference sequence). The V and J ends lost 1 base and 6 bases, in that order; junction bases with no gene match: 2. The CDR3 covers 14 residues. The CDR3 DNA is TGTGCCAGCAGCCAAGGGGGAGGGTCCGGGGAGCTGTTTTTT. Its translation: CASSQGGGSGELFF.

The chain is built from TRBV5-1 and TRBJ2-7; possibly TRBD1 for D (6 bases). Deletions cut 2 bases from V and 4 bases from J, with 10 bases between. The CDR3 is 13 residues long. Germline V gives CDR1 SGHRS, CDR2 YFSETQ. The CDR3 nucleotides are TGCGCCAGCAGCTTAGGGACACCTTACGAGCAGTACTTC. This sequence encodes CASSLGTPYEQYF.

This chain links TRBV18 with TRBJ1-1, with 8 bases matching TRBD1. J lost 1 base, V lost 2 bases, and 3 bases had no gene match. Germline V gives CDR1 KGHSH, CDR2 LQKENI. The CDR3 has 15 amino acids. CDR3 sequence: CASSPTGQGNTEAFF. DNA of the CDR3: TGTGCCAGCTCACCAACAGGACAGGGGAACACTGAAGCTTTCTTT. Full variable domain (outside the CDR3, taken from reference TRBV18 and TRBJ1-1): NAGVMQNPRHLVRRRGQEARLRCSPMKGHSHVYWYRQLPEEGLKFMVYLQKENIIDESGMPKERFSAEFPKEGPSILRIQQVVRGDSAAYFCASSPTGQGNTEAFFGQGTRLTVV.